Listed here are 3 T cell receptor beta chains from one sample, sequenced in a study of CD8 T cells in Susac syndrome. Reverse transcription of roughly 0.5 to 1 ug RNA was performed with random hexamers. Each CDR3 protein is one row after TCRdb ran MiXCR on the immunoSEQ multiplex PCR reads. The table includes approximately 300,000 distinct CDR3 sequences, 75% to 85% detected once. The sequenced sample consisted of CD8+ T cells from PBMCs. These receptors came from a human donor with multiple sclerosis.

The chain employs TRBV27 and TRBJ2-1; 8 bases agree with TRBD2. V trimming: 5 bases; J trimming: 6 bases; junction bases outside the gene matches: 9. This CDR3 spans 15 amino acids. The germline V gene encodes CDR1 MNHEY and CDR2 SMNVEV (reference sequence). CDR3 loop: CASSPGAGAGNEQFF. Here the CDR3 DNA reads TGTGCCAGCAGTCCAGGAGCGGGAGCTGGCAATGAGCAGTTCTTC.

This chain joins TRBV29-1 and TRBJ2-7; the match to TRBD1 covers 7 bases. The germline gives CDR1 SQVTM, CDR2 ANQGSEA. This CDR3 contains 15 residues. J lost 5 bases, V lost 0 bases, and 10 bases had no gene match. Here the CDR3 reads CSVEDFDGTENEQYF. CDR3 coding DNA: TGCAGCGTTGAAGATTTCGACGGGACAGAGAACGAGCAGTACTTC.

The CDR3 loop is CASTQVSGANVLTF. The CDR3 DNA reads as TGTGCCAGCACCCAGGTCTCTGGGGCCAACGTCCTGACTTTC. The chain uses TRBV6-1 and TRBJ2-6; D remains ambiguous. CDR1 MNHNS and CDR2 SASEGT come from the germline V gene. Trimming stripped 7 bases from V and 0 bases from J, with 7 bases between. The CDR3 is made up of 14 amino acids.